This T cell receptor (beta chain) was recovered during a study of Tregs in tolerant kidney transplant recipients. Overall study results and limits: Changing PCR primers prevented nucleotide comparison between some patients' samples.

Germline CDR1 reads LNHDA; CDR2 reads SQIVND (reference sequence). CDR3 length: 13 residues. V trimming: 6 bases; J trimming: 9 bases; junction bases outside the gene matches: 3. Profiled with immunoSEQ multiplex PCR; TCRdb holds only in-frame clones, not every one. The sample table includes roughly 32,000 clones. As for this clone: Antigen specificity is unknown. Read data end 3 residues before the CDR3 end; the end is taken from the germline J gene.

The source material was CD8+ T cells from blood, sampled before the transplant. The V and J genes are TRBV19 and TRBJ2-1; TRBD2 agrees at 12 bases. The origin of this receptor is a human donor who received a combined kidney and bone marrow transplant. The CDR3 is CASRRLAGAEQFF. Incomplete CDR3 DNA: TGTGCCAGTAGGCGACTAGCGGGAGCTGAG.